The 30 T cell receptor beta chains given below trace back to one sample, sequenced in a study of response to subunit inactivated influenza vaccine. Via MiXCR, TCRdb re-called the RT-PCR reads, giving one row per CDR3 protein. Of about 830,000 distinct CDR3 sequences detected, roughly 20% appear once; the ten largest clones hold 9.5% to 13%. The sequenced sample was PBMCs from blood, obtained roughly 5 days after vaccination. The source of these receptors is a man aged 50 or older who received an inactivated influenza vaccine.

This clonotype has only a few counts. This sequence joins TRBV6-5 and TRBJ2-1; 12 bases map to TRBD2. J was trimmed by 7 bases and V by 2 bases; bases with no gene match: 3. The CDR3 extends over 15 amino acids. Germline V CDR1 and CDR2: MNHEY, SVGAGI. The CDR3 coding sequence is TGTGCCAGCAGTTACGCTAGCGGGAGGGCAAATGAGCAGTTCTTC. Protein product: CASSYASGRANEQFF.

The chain links TRBV5-1 to TRBJ2-5; 7 bases are a match to TRBD1. In germline, CDR1 is SGHRS, CDR2 YFSETQ. The CDR3 consists of 15 residues. V trimming: 0 bases; J trimming: 5 bases; junction bases outside the gene matches: 7. Written as DNA, the CDR3 is TGCGCCAGCAGCTTGGCAGGGGGACGGATGGAGACCCAGTACTTC. This encodes CASSLAGGRMETQYF.

The CDR3 DNA follows: TGTGCCAGCAGCTTTCCGTCCGGAACAGATACGCAGTATTTT. This gives the protein CASSFPSGTDTQYF. The rearrangement joins TRBV5-6 to TRBJ2-3; D is unclear. Germline V CDR1 and CDR2: SGHDT, YYEEEE. The V end lost 2 bases, the J end lost 3 bases, and 10 bases lay between the germline ends. The CDR3 has 14 amino acids.

The chain recombines TRBV6-2 or TRBV6-3 with TRBJ1-1; no clear D. The CDR3 runs 13 residues. Trimming shortened V by 6 bases and J by 4 bases, and 12 bases separated the two germline ends. CDR1 is MNHEY, CDR2 SVGEGT, per germline. The CDR3 sequence: CASRDGLLTEAFF. Here the CDR3 DNA reads TGTGCCAGCAGGGACGGACTTCTCACTGAAGCTTTCTTT.

This clonotype turned up a few times. The CDR3 protein is CASSYSRRSYEQYF. The CDR3 DNA is TGTGCCAGCAGTTACTCACGCAGGTCCTACGAGCAGTACTTC. The chain employs TRBV6-2 or TRBV6-3 and TRBJ2-7; D gene uncertain. The V gene's germline CDR1 is MNHEY and CDR2 SVGEGT. V lost 0 bases, J lost 1 base, and 7 bases lay in between. The CDR3 spans 14 residues.

There are a few counts of this clonotype. The chain recombines TRBV20-1 with TRBJ2-3, with TRBD2 matching 10 bases. After removal of 2 bases from V and 3 bases from J, the junction contained 5 bases not matched to a gene. This CDR3 comprises 15 residues. Germline lookup yields CDR1 DFQATT and CDR2 SNEGSKA (reference sequence). CDR3 sequence: CSARSLAGRTDTQYF. The CDR3, as DNA: TGCAGTGCTAGATCACTAGCGGGGAGGACAGATACGCAGTATTTT.

The CDR3 is CASSDRDRTMNTEAFF. CDR3 nucleotide sequence: TGTGCCAGCAGCGACCGGGACAGAACTATGAACACTGAAGCTTTCTTT. V gene TRBV5-5 combines with J gene TRBJ1-1; 7 bases are shared with TRBD1. The CDR3 runs 16 residues. With 4 bases clipped from V and 0 bases from J, the junction kept 9 bases outside the gene matches. CDR1 is SGHKS and CDR2 is YYEKEE in the germline V gene (reference sequence).

This clonotype was observed a handful of times. V is TRBV12-3 or TRBV12-4 and J is TRBJ1-2; D not certain. This CDR3 has 12 residues. Between the trimmed V and J ends, which lost 3 bases and 2 bases, there was a span of 4 bases. In nucleotides, the CDR3 is TGTGCCAGCAGTTTGATGAACTATGGCTACACCTTC. This sequence encodes CASSLMNYGYTF.

The chain recombines TRBV7-2 with TRBJ2-1; the match to TRBD2 covers 11 bases. This CDR3 is 15 amino acids long. In germline, CDR1 is SGHTA, CDR2 FQGNSA. V was clipped by 3 bases and J by 6 bases; unmatched bases: 4. This chain's CDR3 is CASSLGSGRANEQFF. The CDR3 bases are TGTGCCAGCAGCTTGGGTAGCGGGAGGGCCAATGAGCAGTTCTTC.

The rearrangement uses TRBV24-1 and TRBJ2-1; TRBD1 might be the D (5 bases). The germline V gene encodes CDR1 KGHDR and CDR2 SFDVKD. Trimming stripped 3 bases from V and 8 bases from J, with 16 bases between. There are 15 residues in the CDR3. The CDR3 protein is CATSDNRNSLYEQFF. DNA of the CDR3: TGTGCCACCAGTGATAACAGGAATAGTTTGTATGAGCAGTTCTTC.

This clonotype was counted at least ten times. This chain joins TRBV5-5 and TRBJ2-5; D is possibly TRBD2 (6 bases). CDR1 and CDR2 from the germline V gene are SGHKS and YYEKEE (reference sequence). The CDR3 is 14 amino acids. Deletions cut 4 bases from V and 7 bases from J, with 17 bases between. The CDR3 bases are TGTGCCAGCAGCCTACCTGACAGCGGGTGGACCCAGTACTTC. Its protein is CASSLPDSGWTQYF.

This clonotype occurred once. CDR3 sequence reads: CASSHSRTGVETQYF. CDR3 nucleotides: TGTGCCAGCAGTCACTCACGGACAGGGGTAGAGACCCAGTACTTC. V and J are TRBV28 and TRBJ2-5; TRBD1 matches at 9 bases. CDR3 length: 15 amino acids. The J segment lost 4 bases and the V segment lost 5 bases, leaving 8 bases of the junction unmatched. Germline assignment: CDR1 MDHEN and CDR2 SYDVKM.

This clonotype turned up a few times. The rearrangement links TRBV5-1 to TRBJ2-5, with 7 nucleotides matching TRBD1. The CDR3 consists of 14 residues. V shed 3 bases and J 5 bases; nucleotides not matched to a gene: 7. Germline V gives CDR1 SGHRS, CDR2 YFSETQ. The CDR3 DNA sequence: TGCGCCAGCAGCTCGACAGGGATTCGGGAGACCCAGTACTTC. Its translation is CASSSTGIRETQYF.

This clonotype was picked up many times. This CDR3 is CASSMTGFATLNEQFF. The DNA of the CDR3 is TGCGCCAGCAGCATGACAGGGTTTGCGACTCTCAATGAGCAGTTCTTC. The V gene is TRBV5-1, the J gene TRBJ2-1, with TRBD1 matching over 7 bases. Germline V gene lookup returns CDR1 SGHRS and CDR2 YFSETQ. The CDR3 covers 16 residues. V was pared by 4 bases and J by 6 bases, with 13 bases of the junction left unmatched.

The chain carries TRBV21-1 and TRBJ2-7; TRBD1, as called in the table, went unchecked against the DNA. TRBV21-1 is designated a pseudogene. This CDR3 is 13 amino acids long. CDR3 region: CASPTTGIHEQYF. In DNA, the CDR3 is TGTGCCAGCCCCACCACAGGGATCCACGAGCAGTACTTC.

The chain carries TRBV20-1 and TRBJ1-5, with D possibly matching TRBD1 (6 bases). Trimming removed 5 bases at V and 4 bases at J, with 12 bases between. The CDR3 is made up of 13 amino acids. Germline V CDR1 and CDR2: DFQATT, SNEGSKA (reference sequence). The DNA of the CDR3 is TGCAGTGCTCTCTCGACAGGAAATCAGCCCCAGCATTTT. Protein: CSALSTGNQPQHF.

This clonotype was seen at least ten times. The chain's CDR3 is CASKSGGDGYTF. DNA for the CDR3: TGTGCCAGCAAGTCTGGGGGCGATGGCTACACCTTC. This rearrangement joins TRBV12-3 or TRBV12-4 to TRBJ1-2, with D perhaps TRBD1 (6 bases). V lost 7 bases, J lost 6 bases, and 12 bases lay in between. The CDR3 loop spans 12 amino acids.

This clonotype was picked up many times. The V and J genes are TRBV5-5 and TRBJ1-5; D gene unclear. Germline lookup yields CDR1 SGHKS and CDR2 YYEKEE (reference sequence). CDR3 length: 14 amino acids. Trimming removed 1 base at V and 7 bases at J, with 12 bases between. The CDR3 bases are TGTGCCAGCAGCTTGCTGGGAGGTGGACAGCCCCAGCATTTT. Translating it yields CASSLLGGGQPQHF.

In this sample, this clonotype turned up many times. The chain joins TRBV3-1 to TRBJ2-2; the match to TRBD1 covers 9 bases. Germline V gives CDR1 LGHDT, CDR2 YNNKEL (reference sequence). J lost 4 bases, V lost 3 bases, and 6 bases had no gene match. The CDR3 extends over 16 amino acids. CDR3 sequence: CASSHPMGQGTGELFF. The DNA of the CDR3 is TGTGCCAGCAGCCATCCTATGGGACAGGGCACCGGGGAGCTGTTTTTT.

V and J are TRBV4-3 and TRBJ1-4; possible D gene TRBD1, 5 bases. Between the trimmed V and J ends, which lost 0 bases and 8 bases, there was a span of 13 bases. This CDR3 has 15 amino acids. CDR1 and CDR2 (germline): LGHNA, YSLEER. CDR3 nucleotide sequence: TGCGCCAGCAGCCAAGATACGCAGGGAGGGGAAAAACTGTTTTTT. Translating gives CASSQDTQGGEKLFF.

This CDR3 reads CAISESSGKQWYEQYF. The CDR3 nucleotides are TGTGCCATCAGTGAGTCGAGTGGGAAGCAGTGGTACGAGCAGTACTTC. V gene TRBV10-3 combines with J gene TRBJ2-7; the D is unclear. The length of the CDR3 is 16 residues. Per germline, CDR1 ENHRY and CDR2 SYGVKD. V shed 0 bases and J shed 4 bases, with 16 bases lying between them.

This clonotype has only a few counts. The chain combines TRBV24-1 with TRBJ2-5; 8 bases line up with TRBD2. The germline gives CDR1 KGHDR, CDR2 SFDVKD. Trimming cost V 4 bases and J 3 bases; bases outside gene matches: 6. There are 15 residues in the CDR3. The CDR3 DNA sequence: TGTGCCACCAGTGACCCCGGGAGGGGCGAAGAGACCCAGTACTTC. Its translation: CATSDPGRGEETQYF.

The V gene is TRBV11-2, the J gene TRBJ2-7, with no clear D. Per the germline V gene, CDR1 is SGHAT and CDR2 is FQNNGV. The CDR3 runs 14 residues. The V and J ends lost 5 bases and 2 bases respectively, with 13 bases between them. As DNA, the CDR3 is TGTGCCAGCAGCACCTACATGGAGACCTACGAGCAGTACTTC. Protein product: CASSTYMETYEQYF.

This clonotype was counted ten times or more. The chain has TRBV5-1 and TRBJ2-3; unclear D gene. The CDR3 loop spans 14 amino acids. CDR1 is SGHRS, CDR2 YFSETQ, per germline. Trimming cost V 0 bases and J 3 bases, with 8 bases left between them. CDR3 bases: TGCGCCAGCAGCTTGGATGGTAGGACAGATACGCAGTATTTT. It specifies CASSLDGRTDTQYF.

The count of this clonotype is one. This rearrangement joins TRBV15 to TRBJ2-2; no clear D gene. The CDR3 extends over 13 amino acids. V lost 1 base and J 5 bases, leaving 5 bases between the germline ends. Germline V lookup: CDR1 LNHNV, CDR2 YYDKDF (reference sequence). CDR3 amino acids: CATSRASTGELFF. The CDR3 DNA is TGTGCCACCAGCAGAGCGAGTACCGGGGAGCTGTTTTTT.

This chain joins TRBV9 and TRBJ2-2; TRBD1 might be the D (5 bases). Germline assignment: CDR1 SGDLS and CDR2 YYNGEE. The V end was cut by 6 bases, the J end by 3 bases, with 9 bases between. The CDR3 extends over 13 amino acids. The CDR3 coding sequence is TGTGCCAGCAAAAGGGGCCACACCGGGGAGCTGTTTTTT. As protein: CASKRGHTGELFF.

This sequence joins TRBV11-2 and TRBJ2-3, with TRBD1 matching over 7 bases. Looked up from germline, CDR1 is SGHAT and CDR2 is FQNNGV. Trimming cost V 6 bases and J 1 base; bases outside gene matches: 7. This CDR3 spans 15 amino acids. CDR3 protein: CASSNRDRRTDTQYF. CDR3 DNA: TGTGCCAGCAGTAACCGGGACAGACGCACAGATACGCAGTATTTT.

The rearrangement joins TRBV25-1 to TRBJ2-7; 12 bases match TRBD2. The junction had 1 base not matched to a gene; V was cut back by 5 bases and J by 5 bases. Germline V gene sequence: CDR1 MGHDK, CDR2 SYGVNS. The CDR3 has 13 residues. In DNA form, the CDR3 reads TGTGCCAGCAGTCGGACTAGCGGGAACGAGCAGTACTTC. Translation: CASSRTSGNEQYF.

This clonotype was seen more than once but under ten times. The rearrangement links TRBV29-1 to TRBJ2-3, with D unclear. Deletions cut 2 bases from V and 4 bases from J, with 7 bases between. The germline V gene has CDR1 SQVTM and CDR2 ANQGSEA. The CDR3 sequence is 12 residues long. The CDR3 here is CSVESRSDTQYF. DNA of the CDR3: TGCAGCGTTGAAAGTCGATCAGATACGCAGTATTTT.

This chain uses TRBV5-1 with TRBJ1-1; D unresolved. This CDR3 comprises 14 residues. Germline V gene sequence: CDR1 SGHRS, CDR2 YFSETQ. The V end lost 0 bases, the J end lost 5 bases, and 11 bases lay between the germline ends. The CDR3 sequence is CASSLAPGRTEAFF. The DNA of the CDR3 is TGCGCCAGCAGCTTGGCTCCCGGGAGGACTGAAGCTTTCTTT.